One and the same sample provided the 5 T cell receptor beta chains below, sequenced in a study of vaccination and CD4 T cells after COVID-19. Oncomine TCR Beta short-read sequencing was applied to DNA from cultured CD4+ T cells. MiXCR was run by TCRdb on the PCR reads, yielding one entry per CDR3 protein. The data hold about 14,000 distinct CDR3 sequences, with around 55% observed a single time. No antigen is known for these receptors. Specified treatment: approximately 9-day PBMC culture with coronavirus spike peptide pools or control peptides (ViraFEST assay). The sequenced sample was CD4+ T cells from blood, cultured in vitro. The receptors stem from a human donor who had recovered from COVID-19.

The chain joins TRBV6-1 to TRBJ2-5, with 8 bases aligning to TRBD1. The CDR3 length is 16 residues. The J segment lost 5 bases and the V segment lost 6 bases, leaving 14 bases of the junction unmatched. From germline, CDR1 is MNHNS and CDR2 SASEGT. The CDR3 reads CASRDAKGTGQETQYF. DNA for the CDR3: TGTGCCAGCAGAGACGCCAAAGGGACAGGTCAGGAGACCCAGTACTTC.

This clonotype was counted a few times. The chain carries TRBV5-4 and TRBJ1-1; weak D call: TRBD1 (5 bases). This CDR3 contains 14 residues. Germline CDR1 and CDR2: SGHNT and YYREEE (reference sequence). V lost 0 bases, J lost 5 bases, and 11 bases lay in between. This CDR3 reads CASSLDGGGTEAFF. Here the CDR3 DNA reads TGTGCCAGCAGCTTGGACGGGGGTGGGACTGAAGCTTTCTTT.

This chain links TRBV30 with TRBJ1-2; 7 bases line up with TRBD1. CDR1 and CDR2 from the germline V gene are GTSNPN and SVGIG (reference sequence). Trimming at V came to 7 bases and at J to 2 bases, leaving 4 bases not matched to a gene. This CDR3 has 12 residues. As DNA, the CDR3 is TGTGCCTTCGAACAGGGGAACTATGGCTACACCTTC. Translated, it gives CAFEQGNYGYTF.

The rearrangement links TRBV7-2 to TRBJ2-1; 12 bases are shared with TRBD2. The CDR3 length is 15 residues. Germline V gene lookup returns CDR1 SGHTA and CDR2 FQGNSA. V lost 4 bases to trimming and J lost 4 bases; unmatched junction nucleotides: 2. The CDR3 loop reads CASSSGLAGYNEQFF. The CDR3 DNA reads as TGTGCCAGCAGCTCGGGACTAGCGGGTTACAATGAGCAGTTCTTC.

J is TRBJ2-1 and V is TRBV2, with 9 bases matching TRBD1. The CDR3 is 13 residues long. V trimming: 7 bases; J trimming: 4 bases; junction bases outside the gene matches: 2. Per germline, CDR1 SNHLY and CDR2 FYNNEI. This CDR3 is CASTGQGYNEQFF. As DNA, the CDR3 is TGTGCCAGCACGGGACAGGGATACAATGAGCAGTTCTTC.